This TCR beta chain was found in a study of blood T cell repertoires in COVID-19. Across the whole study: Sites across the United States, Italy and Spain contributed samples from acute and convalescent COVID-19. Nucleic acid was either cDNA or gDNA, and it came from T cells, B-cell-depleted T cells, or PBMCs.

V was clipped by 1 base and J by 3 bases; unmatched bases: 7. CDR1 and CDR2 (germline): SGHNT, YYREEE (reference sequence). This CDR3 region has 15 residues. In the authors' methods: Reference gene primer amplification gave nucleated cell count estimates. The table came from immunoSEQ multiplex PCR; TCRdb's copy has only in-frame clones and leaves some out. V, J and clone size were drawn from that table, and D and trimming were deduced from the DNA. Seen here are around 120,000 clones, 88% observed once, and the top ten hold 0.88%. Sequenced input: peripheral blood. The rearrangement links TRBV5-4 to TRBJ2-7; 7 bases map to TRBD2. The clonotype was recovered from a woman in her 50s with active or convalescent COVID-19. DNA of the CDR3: TGTGCCAGCAGCTTGCGGTCTAGCGGCAACTACGAGCAGTACTTC. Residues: CASSLRSSGNYEQYF.